This T cell receptor (beta chain) is from a study of early T cells in non-severe SARS-CoV-2 infection (dated by TCRdb to 2020 to 2022). In terms of the full investigation: Because TCR sequencing relied on bulk RNA taken from unsorted whole blood, pairing of alpha and beta chains was not possible. On the study overall, not on this receptor specifically: VDJdb matching was skewed toward anti-spike CD8 responses, so virus-specific expansions were likely underestimated and private and CD4 specificities were missed.

Set within a cohort of healthcare workers in London, UK, this nested case-control study involved weekly PCR testing of nasopharyngeal swabs along with blood sampling. Between 23 and 31 March 2020, the week of the UK lockdown, healthcare workers were enrolled and then followed up weekly for as long as 16 weeks. Measured from the cysteine to the phenylalanine, the CDR3 is 15 residues long. The DNA shown is the 45-base CDR3, in frame from base 1. V ends up 3 bases short and J 4 bases short, with an unmatched junction base count of 8. CDR1 and CDR2 (LNHNV, YYDKDF) derive from the germline V gene (reference sequence). Library generation was performed with 5' RACE. The sequencer listed for this sample is NextSeq 500. In the TCR library protocol, unique molecular identifiers were attached to individual cDNA molecules to correct for PCR bias and sequencing error. Sequencing covered both TCR alpha and beta chains, and within each sample the abundances of alpha and beta sequences were tightly co-correlated. The original methods were these. V gene, J gene and CDR3 annotation of TCR sequences was performed with Decombinator V4. Expanded TCRs were defined as changing significantly between any two time points under a Poisson model with p below 0.0001. TCR abundances were normalised to the total number of TCRs sequenced in each sample and reported as counts per million. TRAV1-2 paired with TRAJ12, TRAJ20 or TRAJ33 defined MAIT TCRs, while TRAV10 paired with TRAJ18 defined iNKT TCRs. A search of VDJdb, accessed on 1 November 2021, was run for TCRs annotated to CMV, EBV and SARS-CoV-2, with TCRs annotated for multiple antigens excluded. In TCRdb, the public reads were trimmed at Q25 with fastp and aligned with MiXCR, with productive beta chains retained. A single entry per CDR3 protein holds the most common genes and DNA from its merged rows. The V and J calls were determined by TCRdb, not by the authors. The sample table lists approximately 40,000 distinct CDR3 sequences, roughly 10% of them with a count of one. The ten largest clones add up to 8.5% to 10% of the sample.

This clonotype was detected many times. No cognate antigen has been identified for it. No much larger clone exists at a distance of one base, and base qualities are not known. The chain is made from TRBV15 and TRBJ1-2; TRBD1 fits 7 bases in the junction. The material sequenced was whole blood. This TCR came from an adult who was a healthcare worker with PCR-confirmed SARS-CoV-2 infection or an uninfected control (not recorded which). The nucleotide sequence is given as TGTGCCACCAGCAGGGCCGGGACAGAGGCCTATGGCTACACCTTC. Translation gives CATSRAGTEAYGYTF. Outside the CDR3, residues come from the reference TRBV15 and TRBJ1-2 proteins, so the full variable domain is: DAMVIQNPRYQVTQFGKPVTLSCSQTLNHNVMYWYQQKSSQAPKLLFHYYDKDFNNEADTPDNFQSRRPNTSFCFLDIRSPGLGDTAMYLCATSRAGTEAYGYTFGSGTRLTVV.